These 32 T cell receptor beta chains were all obtained from the same sample, sequenced in a study of T cell repertoires in cytomegalovirus infection. TCRdb ran MiXCR on the reads and lists one entry per CDR3 protein. The sample lists some 70,000 distinct CDR3 sequences, approximately 24% seen once, with around 79% in the top ten. These receptors lack a known antigen. Sample: PBMCs, sequenced either directly or after in vitro stimulation (not recorded which). These receptors were obtained from a human donor in good health (CMV status not recorded). Some clones in this sample may be carry-over from other donors' samples.

The rearrangement joins TRBV11-1 to TRBJ2-7; maybe TRBD2 (5 bases). The CDR3 consists of 16 residues. Germline loops: CDR1 SGHAT, CDR2 FQDESV (reference sequence). The V gene lost 3 bases and the J gene lost 5 bases, with 20 bases spanning the gap. The CDR3 DNA reads as TGTGCCAGCAGCTTTAAAACGGCACGGACTTTTGACGAGCAGTACGTC. Its protein is CASSFKTARTFDEQYV.

This chain links TRBV7-2 with TRBJ2-5, with 9 nucleotides matching TRBD1. Trimming at V came to 5 bases and at J to 0 bases, leaving 16 bases not matched to a gene. The germline gives CDR1 SGHTA, CDR2 FQGNSA. This CDR3 region has 19 residues. CDR3 sequence reads: CASSKPLSTGQGYQETQYF. CDR3 DNA sequence: TGTGCCAGCAGCAAACCCTTGTCGACGGGACAGGGCTACCAAGAGACCCAGTACTTC.

This clonotype turned up a few times. V and J are TRBV28 and TRBJ2-3; D gene uncertain. Germline-derived CDR1 and CDR2 are MDHEN and SYDVKM. The length of the CDR3 is 11 residues. The V end was cut by 7 bases, the J end by 4 bases, with 6 bases between. The CDR3 region has the DNA TGTGCCAGCACATCGGCAGATACGCAGTATTTT. Translation gives CASTSADTQYF.

This clonotype was seen at least ten times. The rearrangement uses TRBV6-5 and TRBJ2-2; 7 nucleotides align to TRBD1. CDR3 length: 16 amino acids. Germline CDR1 reads MNHEY; CDR2 reads SVGAGI. V lost 2 bases to trimming and J lost 2 bases; unmatched junction nucleotides: 5. The CDR3 reads CASSYHTGENTGELFF. In DNA form, the CDR3 reads TGTGCCAGCAGTTACCACACAGGGGAAAACACCGGGGAGCTGTTTTTT.

This clonotype was seen only a few times. This chain uses TRBV7-9 with TRBJ1-5; 11 bases map to TRBD1. Trimming at V came to 5 bases and at J to 7 bases, leaving 7 bases not matched to a gene. Per germline, CDR1 SEHNR and CDR2 FQNEAQ (reference sequence). The CDR3 consists of 15 residues. The CDR3 bases are TGTGCCAGCAGCCGGACAGGGGGCGCAGGACAGCCCCAGCATTTT. Translated, it gives CASSRTGGAGQPQHF.

There are a few counts of this clonotype. This rearrangement joins TRBV27 to TRBJ2-1; TRBD2 agrees at 8 bases. V dropped 5 bases and J dropped 3; count of bases not matched to a gene: 6. The CDR3 consists of 15 residues. Per the germline V gene, CDR1 is MNHEY and CDR2 is SMNVEV (reference sequence). The CDR3 DNA reads TGTGCCAGCAGTCCGGGACTAGAGGTCTACAATGAGCAGTTCTTC. Translated, it gives CASSPGLEVYNEQFF.

This clonotype was counted between two and nine times. This chain connects TRBV6-2 or TRBV6-3 to TRBJ2-3; D not resolved. Germline V gives CDR1 MNHEY, CDR2 SVGEGT. This CDR3 has 16 residues. Between the trimmed V and J ends, which lost 7 bases and 0 bases, there was a span of 17 bases. The CDR3 protein is CASTPLWKSSTDTQYF. CDR3 DNA sequence: TGTGCCAGCACCCCCCTTTGGAAGTCTAGCACAGATACGCAGTATTTT.

The chain joins TRBV3-1 to TRBJ1-6; unclear D gene. The CDR3 consists of 13 residues. Germline assignment: CDR1 LGHDT and CDR2 YNNKEL (reference sequence). V was clipped by 0 bases and J by 11 bases, with 8 bases between them. CDR3 sequence: CASSQDIRTPLHF. In nucleotides, the CDR3 is TGTGCCAGCAGCCAAGATATAAGGACACCCCTCCACTTT.

This clonotype was counted between two and nine times. This rearrangement joins TRBV28 to TRBJ1-2; tentative D call: TRBD1 (6 bases). Germline values: CDR1 MDHEN, CDR2 SYDVKM. Between the trimmed V and J ends, which lost 4 bases and 3 bases, there was a span of 12 bases. The CDR3 has 14 amino acids. Here the CDR3 DNA reads TGTGCCAGCAGTTCGGGGGGCGATTACTATGGCTACACCTTC. This gives the protein CASSSGGDYYGYTF.

This clonotype was counted at least ten times. The rearrangement uses TRBV7-2 and TRBJ2-1; possibly TRBD1 or TRBD2 for D (5 bases each). The CDR3 spans 15 residues. Germline loops: CDR1 SGHTA, CDR2 FQGNSA. V lost 1 base and J lost 8, with 15 bases in between. The DNA for the CDR3 is TGTGCCAGCAGCTTAGTAGCGAAGGGGTTTCATGAGCAGTTCTTC. Amino acids: CASSLVAKGFHEQFF.

The rearrangement links TRBV29-1 to TRBJ1-2, with 8 bases lining up with TRBD1. Losses at the gene ends were 6 bases for V and 6 bases for J; bases not matched to a gene: 6. The CDR3 has 12 amino acids. From germline, CDR1 is SQVTM and CDR2 ANQGSEA. CDR3 nucleotides: TGCAGCGTCGGACAGGGCGGCGATGGCTACACCTTC. This encodes CSVGQGGDGYTF.

This clonotype has ten or more counts. The rearrangement joins TRBV7-2 to TRBJ1-1, with D unresolved. V lost 5 bases to trimming and J lost 3 bases, with 13 bases between them. The length of the CDR3 is 14 residues. CDR1 is SGHTA, CDR2 FQGNSA, per germline. The CDR3 sequence is CASSKDRGHTEAFF. The DNA for the CDR3 is TGTGCCAGCAGCAAGGACCGAGGGCACACTGAAGCTTTCTTT.

This clonotype has a handful of counts. This rearrangement joins TRBV28 to TRBJ2-7, with D hard to call. Germline loops: CDR1 MDHEN, CDR2 SYDVKM. This CDR3 is built from 14 residues. Trimming removed 4 bases at V and 0 bases at J, with 10 bases between. Here the CDR3 DNA reads TGTGCCAGCAGTTCGCCCATGAGCTCCTACGAGCAGTACGTC. Encoded protein: CASSSPMSSYEQYV.

This clonotype was recorded a few times. The chain carries TRBV29-1 and TRBJ2-1; D unclear. The CDR3 runs 12 residues. Per the germline V gene, CDR1 is SQVTM and CDR2 is ANQGSEA. The ends were cut back, 1 base at V and 7 bases at J, with 8 bases in the middle. The CDR3 nucleotides are TGCAGCGTTGAAGTTCTAGGGAATGAGCAGTTCTTC. Translated: CSVEVLGNEQFF.

V usage is TRBV20-1 and J usage is TRBJ2-3, with TRBD2 as a possible D gene (5 bases). Germline CDR1 and CDR2: DFQATT and SNEGSKA (reference sequence). V was clipped by 0 bases and J by 1 base, with 8 bases between them. The CDR3 runs 14 residues. The CDR3 reads CSARDHGGTDTQYF. The DNA for the CDR3 is TGCAGTGCTAGAGATCACGGGGGCACAGATACGCAGTATTTT.

The table lists this clonotype with many counts. This sequence joins TRBV7-2 and TRBJ1-1; D possibly corresponds to TRBD1 (6 bases). This CDR3 is 13 amino acids long. The V end was cut by 5 bases, the J end by 2 bases, with 9 bases between. Germline-derived CDR1 and CDR2 are SGHTA and FQGNSA. DNA for the CDR3: TGTGCCAGCAGCGAAGGGGGAAACACTGAAGCTTTCTTT. As protein: CASSEGGNTEAFF. Supplemented by reference TRBV7-2 and TRBJ1-1, the full variable domain reads GAGVSQSPSNKVTEKGKDVELRCDPISGHTALYWYRQSLGQGLEFLIYFQGNSAPDKSGLPSDRFSAERTGGSVSTLTIQRTQQEDSAVYLCASSEGGNTEAFFGQGTRLTVV.

Ten or more counts support this clonotype. The chain is built from TRBV7-2 and TRBJ2-7; 10 positions match TRBD1. Germline-derived CDR1 and CDR2 are SGHTA and FQGNSA. The CDR3 contains 14 residues. V was pared by 3 bases and J by 6 bases, with 5 bases of the junction left unmatched. Here the CDR3 DNA reads TGTGCCAGCAGCTTCCTGGGACAGGGGTCCGAGCAGTACTTC. As protein: CASSFLGQGSEQYF.

This chain links TRBV7-2 with TRBJ2-2; 10 positions match TRBD1. J gave up 5 bases and V 11 bases, and 8 bases lay outside the gene matches. The CDR3 is 14 residues long. CDR1 SGHTA and CDR2 FQGNSA come from the germline V gene. Written as DNA, the CDR3 is TGTGCCGGGCGACAGGGGGCATCAACCGGGGAGCTGTTTTTT. Its protein is CAGRQGASTGELFF.

This clonotype was observed at least ten times. The chain links TRBV7-6 to TRBJ2-7, with TRBD1 matching 9 bases. CDR1 and CDR2 (germline): SGHVS, FNYEAQ. V lost 5 bases, J lost 5 bases, and 13 bases stayed unmatched. The CDR3 runs to 16 residues. DNA for the CDR3: TGTGCCAGCAGCCCGAGCTTAGGACAGGGGTCCCACGAGCAGTACGTC. It specifies CASSPSLGQGSHEQYV.

This clonotype was observed a few times. V gene TRBV20-1 combines with J gene TRBJ2-5, with D perhaps matching TRBD1 (6 bases). Germline values: CDR1 DFQATT, CDR2 SNEGSKA (reference sequence). The CDR3 covers 13 residues. V shed 3 bases and J shed 1 base, with 9 bases lying between them. This CDR3 is CSARDRIQETQYF. In DNA, the CDR3 is TGCAGTGCTAGGGACAGAATCCAAGAGACCCAGTACTTC.

This chain joins TRBV4-1 and TRBJ2-2, with D possibly being TRBD1 or TRBD2 (5 bases each). The length of the CDR3 is 15 residues. V gave up 4 bases and J gave up 1 base, with 10 bases separating them. Germline CDR1 and CDR2: MGHRA and YSYEKL. CDR3 DNA: TGCGCCAGCAGCCTCCGGGACCTGAACACCGGGGAGCTGTTTTTT. Its translation is CASSLRDLNTGELFF.

This clonotype was picked up many times. The CDR3 loop reads CASSFVLGGSGNTIYF. CDR3 nucleotide sequence: TGTGCCAGCAGCTTCGTCCTTGGCGGATCCGGAAACACCATATATTTT. This rearrangement joins TRBV11-1 to TRBJ1-3; D is unresolved. V gave up 3 bases and J gave up 4 bases, with 16 bases separating them. The CDR3 length is 16 residues. Looked up from germline, CDR1 is SGHAT and CDR2 is FQDESV (reference sequence). The complete variable domain, with remaining parts taken from reference TRBV11-1 and TRBJ1-3, reads EAEVAQSPRYKITEKSQAVAFWCDPISGHATLYWYRQILGQGPELLVQFQDESVVDDSQLPKDRFSAERLKGVDSTLKIQPAELGDSAMYLCASSFVLGGSGNTIYFGEGSWLTVV.

This sequence joins TRBV2 and TRBJ1-1, with D possibly being TRBD1 (5 bases). Trimming took 0 bases from V and 4 from J, leaving 9 bases between them. The CDR3 consists of 14 residues. Germline assignment: CDR1 SNHLY and CDR2 FYNNEI. CDR3 DNA: TGTGCCAGCAGTGAAGCATCAGGGTCCACTGAAGCTTTCTTT. This codes for CASSEASGSTEAFF.

The chain joins TRBV2 to TRBJ2-3, with unresolved D. CDR3 length: 15 residues. Looked up from germline, CDR1 is SNHLY and CDR2 is FYNNEI. V was pared by 6 bases and J by 0 bases, with 13 bases between. The CDR3 region has the DNA TGTGCCAGCAGCGGGCGGATCACCAGCACAGATACGCAGTATTTT. This translates into CASSGRITSTDTQYF. The whole variable domain, filled in from reference TRBV2 and TRBJ2-3, reads EPEVTQTPSHQVTQMGQEVILRCVPISNHLYFYWYRQILGQKVEFLVSFYNNEISEKSEIFDDQFSVERPDGSNFTLKIRSTKLEDSAMYFCASSGRITSTDTQYFGPGTRLTVL.

J is TRBJ2-1 and V is TRBV11-3, with 7 bases that match TRBD2. This CDR3 has 13 residues. J lost 6 bases, V lost 8 bases, and 7 bases had no gene match. Germline values: CDR1 SGHNT, CDR2 YENEEA. The CDR3 sequence: CASEEVAGNEQFF. The CDR3 nucleotides read TGTGCCAGCGAGGAGGTAGCGGGCAATGAGCAGTTCTTC.

The gene calls are TRBV6-4 and TRBJ2-3; D may be TRBD2 (6 bases). The V gene's germline CDR1 is MRHNA and CDR2 SNTAGT. The CDR3 loop spans 15 amino acids. Trimming removed 4 bases from V and 6 bases from J, with 17 bases in between. The CDR3 bases are TGTGCCAGCAGTGGGGATAAAGCGGGTGCTGATACGCAGTATTTT. This codes for CASSGDKAGADTQYF.

This clonotype was counted at least ten times. CDR3 amino acids: CASSPGLAGGNEQFF. For the CDR3, the DNA is TGTGCCAGCAGCCCTGGACTAGCGGGAGGCAATGAGCAGTTCTTC. J is TRBJ2-1 and V is TRBV7-2; TRBD2 matches 14 bases. This CDR3 is built from 15 residues. The V gene end was trimmed by 5 bases and the J gene end by 6 bases; junction bases not matched to a gene: 3. Germline loops: CDR1 SGHTA, CDR2 FQGNSA.

The V gene is TRBV19, the J gene TRBJ2-2; either TRBD1 or TRBD2 may fit D (6 bases each). The V end was cut by 4 bases, the J end by 7 bases, with 16 bases between. Germline V lookup: CDR1 LNHDA, CDR2 SQIVND (reference sequence). This CDR3 contains 15 residues. CDR3 coding DNA: TGTGCCAGTAGTAATCCGGGGGCAAAGTACGGGGAGCTGTTTTTT. Amino acids: CASSNPGAKYGELFF.

V and J are TRBV6-2 or TRBV6-3 and TRBJ2-3; D possibly corresponds to TRBD2 (5 bases). Germline V lookup: CDR1 MNHEY, CDR2 SVGEGT. The CDR3 is 14 amino acids. The ends were cut back, 6 bases at V and 2 bases at J, with 12 bases in the middle. The CDR3 loop is CASSPTRYTDTQYF. The CDR3 DNA reads as TGTGCCAGCAGCCCAACTAGATACACAGATACGCAGTATTTT.

Ten or more counts support this clonotype. The genes are TRBV7-2 and TRBJ1-2; possible D gene TRBD1, 6 bases. CDR1 is SGHTA, CDR2 FQGNSA, per germline. V was shortened by 1 base and J by 8 bases, with 17 bases between the two germline ends. The CDR3 length is 15 residues. The CDR3 region is CASSLVNRDLGGYTF. CDR3 DNA sequence: TGTGCCAGCAGCTTAGTTAACAGGGACCTTGGGGGCTACACCTTC.

The J gene is TRBJ2-1, the V gene TRBV6-8; the D gene could be TRBD1 or TRBD2 (5 bases each). CDR3 length: 17 amino acids. From germline, CDR1 is MNHGY and CDR2 SAAAGT. V was trimmed by 6 bases and J by 0 bases, leaving 18 bases between them. The CDR3 sequence: CASRTQGTSSSYNEQFF. The CDR3 region has the DNA TGTGCCAGCAGAACCCAAGGGACGTCATCCTCCTACAATGAGCAGTTCTTC.

This clonotype has a handful of counts. This rearrangement joins TRBV5-6 to TRBJ2-5; 7 nucleotides align to TRBD2. Germline V gives CDR1 SGHDT, CDR2 YYEEEE. Trimming cost V 0 bases and J 4 bases; bases outside gene matches: 6. The CDR3 length is 15 residues. CDR3 protein: CASSLGRAGVETQYF. The CDR3 bases are TGTGCCAGCAGCTTGGGTCGTGCGGGAGTAGAGACCCAGTACTTC.